This T cell receptor (beta chain) was found in a study of T cell responses to AZD1222 COVID-19 vaccine. A remark on this clone: Its target is not known.

Assay used: immunoSEQ multiplex PCR; TCRdb lists only in-frame clones, some missing. The sample carries about 120,000 clones, about nine tenths recorded once. V was cut by 0 bases and J by 6 bases, with 20 bases left in between. Germline values: CDR1 MGHRA, CDR2 YSYEKL. The CDR3 runs 17 residues. Notes on the study in general: Clonal diversity may have been underestimated in mostly white British donors. Sampling that yielded the repertoires occurred only after the peak T cell response.

V and J are TRBV4-1 and TRBJ1-2; no definite D call. The clonotype comes from an adult in good health. The sequencing used peripheral blood, collected on day 0 of AZD1222 vaccination. The CDR3 nucleotides are TGCGCCAGCAGCCAAGACCCGTGGCGGGAGGATAGGAATGGCTACACCTTC. The encoded protein is CASSQDPWREDRNGYTF.